The 10 T cell receptor beta chains in this list originate from one sample, sequenced in a study of shared clonotypes between healthy human individuals. TCRdb's table, derived via immunoSEQ multiplex PCR, lists solely in-frame clones and lacks some. The sample holds roughly 1 million clones; 65% to 75% are singletons and the top ten take approximately 1.5%. What was sequenced was memory CD4+ T cells sorted from blood. Subset in this sample: CD45RA-negative fraction. The receptors shown here come from a man younger than 35 in good health.

The chain carries TRBV7-2 and TRBJ1-1; D is possibly TRBD1 (5 bases). CDR3 size: 15 residues. The germline V and J ends were trimmed by 4 bases and 8 bases, with 20 bases remaining between them. Germline V gives CDR1 SGHTA, CDR2 FQGNSA. The CDR3 DNA is TGTGCCAGCAGCTCGCCAGGGACGGCACGATGGGAAGCTTTCTTT. Its protein product is CASSSPGTARWEAFF.

This clone turned up a few times. The same CDR3 also results from other DNA sequences found in this sample. The gene calls are TRBV30 and TRBJ1-5, with 7 positions matching TRBD1. There are 14 residues in the CDR3. With 2 bases clipped from V and 2 bases from J, the junction kept 3 bases outside the gene matches. In germline, CDR1 is GTSNPN, CDR2 SVGIG (reference sequence). The CDR3 bases are TGTGCCTGGAGTCTGGGGACAGGCAATCAGCCCCAGCATTTT. Protein product: CAWSLGTGNQPQHF.

The rearrangement links TRBV28 to TRBJ2-7; weak D call: TRBD1 (5 bases). CDR3 size: 13 residues. V gave up 10 bases and J gave up 6 bases, with 19 bases separating them. Per the germline V gene, CDR1 is MDHEN and CDR2 is SYDVKM. The CDR3 coding sequence is TGTGCCATCCAGACAGCCAGGTCGGGCGAGCAGTACTTC. It translates to CAIQTARSGEQYF.

This clone was seen only a few times. The chain is built from TRBV5-1 and TRBJ1-1; D is undetermined. Germline assignment: CDR1 SGHRS and CDR2 YFSETQ. The CDR3 has 12 amino acids. The ends were cut back, 3 bases at V and 6 bases at J, with 9 bases in the middle. The DNA for the CDR3 is TGCGCCAGCAGCTGGGAGGGAGCTGAAGCTTTCTTT. Protein: CASSWEGAEAFF.

V usage is TRBV28 and J usage is TRBJ2-2; 11 nucleotides align to TRBD2. V trimming: 8 bases; J trimming: 5 bases; junction bases outside the gene matches: 10. The germline V gene encodes CDR1 MDHEN and CDR2 SYDVKM. This CDR3 has 16 amino acids. For the CDR3, the DNA is TGTGCCAGCCTAGATCCCCTAGCGGGGGGTACCGGGGAGCTGTTTTTT. Protein sequence: CASLDPLAGGTGELFF.

The rearrangement links TRBV7-9 to TRBJ2-3, with D tentatively TRBD1 (6 bases). The CDR3 consists of 15 residues. Germline CDR1 is SEHNR and CDR2 is FQNEAQ (reference sequence). The ends were cut back, 4 bases at V and 6 bases at J, with 17 bases in the middle. CDR3 protein: CASSSGTHTADTQYF. The CDR3 coding sequence is TGTGCCAGCAGCTCCGGGACACACACGGCCGATACGCAGTATTTT.

The V call is TRBV5-1, the J call TRBJ2-3; 7 bases map to TRBD1. CDR3 length: 14 residues. Per the germline V gene, CDR1 is SGHRS and CDR2 is YFSETQ. J was trimmed by 0 bases and V by 5 bases; bases with no gene match: 3. The CDR3 region is CASRGQTSTDTQYF. As DNA, the CDR3 is TGCGCCAGCAGGGGACAGACTAGCACAGATACGCAGTATTTT.

The rearrangement uses TRBV7-2 and TRBJ1-4; 8 nucleotides agree with TRBD1. Germline V gene lookup returns CDR1 SGHTA and CDR2 FQGNSA. Trimming took 6 bases from V and 5 from J; bases not matched to a gene: 8. The CDR3 extends over 15 amino acids. CDR3 region: CASSSRTGRNEKLFF. In DNA, the CDR3 is TGTGCCAGCAGTTCAAGGACAGGGCGGAATGAAAAACTGTTTTTT.

This clone was detected only once. The gene calls are TRBV6-5 and TRBJ1-2; the match to TRBD1 covers 10 bases. Germline-derived CDR1 and CDR2 are MNHEY and SVGAGI. The CDR3 contains 15 residues. The ends lost 7 bases at V and 5 bases at J; junction bases unmatched: 10. This CDR3 reads CASTTRGQGRYGYTF. DNA of the CDR3: TGTGCCAGCACAACTAGGGGACAGGGGCGGTATGGCTACACCTTC.

The gene calls are TRBV7-9 and TRBJ2-2; TRBD1 matches 10 bases. The J segment lost 5 bases and the V segment lost 6 bases, leaving 3 bases of the junction unmatched. Germline V CDR1 and CDR2: SEHNR, FQNEAQ (reference sequence). CDR3 length equals 14 residues. As DNA, the CDR3 is TGTGCCAGCAGAGGGACAGGGGAAACCGGGGAGCTGTTTTTT. It encodes CASRGTGETGELFF.